Sequencing of this TCR beta chain was carried out in a study of metastatic and nonmetastatic thyroid tumors. Overall study: The authors compared repertoires across blood and tumor or nodule tissue from malignant and benign thyroid patients.

This clone qualifies as medium-sized. Its antigen is not known. Study-level results: The reported finding was significantly higher TCR beta diversity in malignant thyroid tumors relative to benign nodules, in blood and tumor.

Original handling: Differences in CDR3 between clinicopathological groups were drawn on to build a classifier intended to discriminate distant-metastatic papillary thyroid cancer patients. Using MiXCR, TCRdb reanalyzed the PCR reads. None of the V and J calls come from the authors' own analysis; TCRdb made them. The repertoire holds 7,700 or so clones, with approximately 30% as singletons. Trimming left V 2 bases short and J 0 bases short, with 3 bases between. This CDR3 has 13 amino acids. CDR1 and CDR2 from the germline V gene are MRHNA and SNTAGT. Until they underwent thyroid surgery, no patient had received any treatment.

The sample was adjacent normal tissue. This rearrangement joins TRBV6-4 to TRBJ2-3; D unclear. The clonotype was recovered from a male donor with papillary thyroid cancer or a benign thyroid nodule (not recorded which). Some clones in this sample may be carry-over from other donors' samples. The CDR3 DNA follows: TGTGCCAGCAGTGACGGGAGCACAGATACGCAGTATTTT. This gives the protein CASSDGSTDTQYF.